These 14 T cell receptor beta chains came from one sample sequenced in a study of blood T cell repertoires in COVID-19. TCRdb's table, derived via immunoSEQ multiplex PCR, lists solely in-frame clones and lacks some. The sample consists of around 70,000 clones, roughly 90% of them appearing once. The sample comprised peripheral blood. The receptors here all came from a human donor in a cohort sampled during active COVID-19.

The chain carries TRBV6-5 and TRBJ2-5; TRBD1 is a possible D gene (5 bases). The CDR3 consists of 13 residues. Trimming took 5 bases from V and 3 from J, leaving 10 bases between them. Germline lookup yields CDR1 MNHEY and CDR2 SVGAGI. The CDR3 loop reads CASSRTPKETQYF. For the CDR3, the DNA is TGTGCCAGCAGTCGGACACCTAAAGAGACCCAGTACTTC.

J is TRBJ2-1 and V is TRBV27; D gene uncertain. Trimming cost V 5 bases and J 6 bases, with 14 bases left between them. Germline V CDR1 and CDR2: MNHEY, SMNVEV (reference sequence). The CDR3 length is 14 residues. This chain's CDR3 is CASSPTTAGNEQFF. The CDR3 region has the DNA TGTGCCAGCAGTCCCACCACTGCCGGCAATGAGCAGTTCTTC.

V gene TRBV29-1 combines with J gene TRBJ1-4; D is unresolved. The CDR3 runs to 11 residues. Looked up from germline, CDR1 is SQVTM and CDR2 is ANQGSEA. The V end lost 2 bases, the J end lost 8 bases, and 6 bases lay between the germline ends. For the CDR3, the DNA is TGCAGCGTTGAAACAGAAGAAAAACTGTTTTTT. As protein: CSVETEEKLFF.

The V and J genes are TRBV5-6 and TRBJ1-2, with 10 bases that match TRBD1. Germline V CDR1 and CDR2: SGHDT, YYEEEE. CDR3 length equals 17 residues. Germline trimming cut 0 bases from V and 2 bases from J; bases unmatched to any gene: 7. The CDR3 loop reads CASSLAAGTGDNYGYTF. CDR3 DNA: TGTGCCAGCAGCTTGGCCGCCGGGACAGGGGACAACTATGGCTACACCTTC.

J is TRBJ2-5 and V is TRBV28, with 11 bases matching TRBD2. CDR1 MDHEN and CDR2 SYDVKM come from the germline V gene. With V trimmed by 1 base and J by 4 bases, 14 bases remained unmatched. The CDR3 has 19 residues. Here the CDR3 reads CASSLSGGLAAVPGETQYF. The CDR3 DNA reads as TGTGCCAGCAGTTTATCCGGGGGACTAGCGGCCGTACCAGGAGAGACCCAGTACTTC.

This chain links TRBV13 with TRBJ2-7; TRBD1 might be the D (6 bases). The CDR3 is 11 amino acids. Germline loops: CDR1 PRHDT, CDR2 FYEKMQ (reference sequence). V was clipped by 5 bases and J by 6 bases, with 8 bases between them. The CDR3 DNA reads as TGTGCCAGCAGCCTACAGGGCGAGCAGTACTTC. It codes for CASSLQGEQYF.

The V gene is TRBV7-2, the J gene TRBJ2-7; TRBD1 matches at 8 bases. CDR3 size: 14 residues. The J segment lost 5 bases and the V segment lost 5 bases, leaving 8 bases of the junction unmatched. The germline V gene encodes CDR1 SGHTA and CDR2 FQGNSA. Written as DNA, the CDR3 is TGTGCCAGCAGCCCCGGACAGGGCAGGCACGAGCAGTACTTC. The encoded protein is CASSPGQGRHEQYF.

Here the CDR3 DNA reads TGCGCCAGCAGCTTGGAAGGGGCTACCTACGAGCAGTACTTC. Encoded protein: CASSLEGATYEQYF. This chain uses TRBV5-1 with TRBJ2-7; D may be TRBD1 (5 bases). Trimming removed 0 bases from V and 2 bases from J, with 9 bases in between. CDR3 length: 14 amino acids. Per germline, CDR1 SGHRS and CDR2 YFSETQ.

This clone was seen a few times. CDR3 amino acids: CASSLGALTYEQYF. DNA of the CDR3: TGTGCCAGCAGCTTGGGGGCCCTTACCTACGAGCAGTACTTC. The chain couples TRBV5-4 to TRBJ2-7, with no clear D. The CDR3 spans 14 residues. Trimming took off 0 bases at V and 2 bases at J, with 9 bases between the two ends. Germline values: CDR1 SGHNT, CDR2 YYREEE (reference sequence).

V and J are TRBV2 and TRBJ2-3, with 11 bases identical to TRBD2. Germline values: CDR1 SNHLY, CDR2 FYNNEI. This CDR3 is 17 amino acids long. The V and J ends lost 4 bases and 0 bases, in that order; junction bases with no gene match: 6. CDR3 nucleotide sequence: TGTGCCAGCAGTGGGGTAGCGGGAGGGCCTAGCACAGATACGCAGTATTTT. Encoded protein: CASSGVAGGPSTDTQYF.

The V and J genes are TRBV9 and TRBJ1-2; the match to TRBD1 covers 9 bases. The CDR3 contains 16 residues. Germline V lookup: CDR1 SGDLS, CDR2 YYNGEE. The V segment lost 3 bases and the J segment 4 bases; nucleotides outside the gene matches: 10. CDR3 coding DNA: TGTGCCAGCAGCGGATCGGGACAGGGTCTAGGCTATGGCTACACCTTC. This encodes CASSGSGQGLGYGYTF. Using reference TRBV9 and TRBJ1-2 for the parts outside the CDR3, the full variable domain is DSGVTQTPKHLITATGQRVTLRCSPRSGDLSVYWYQQSLDQGLQFLIQYYNGEERAKGNILERFSAQQFPDLHSELNLSSLELGDSALYFCASSGSGQGLGYGYTFGSGTRLTVV.

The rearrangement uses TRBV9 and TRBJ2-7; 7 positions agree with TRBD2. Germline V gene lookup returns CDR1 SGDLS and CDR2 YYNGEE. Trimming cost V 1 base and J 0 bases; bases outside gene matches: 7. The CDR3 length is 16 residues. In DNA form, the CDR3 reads TGTGCCAGCAGCGTAAGGGCGGGAGAGGGCTCCTACGAGCAGTACTTC. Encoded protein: CASSVRAGEGSYEQYF.

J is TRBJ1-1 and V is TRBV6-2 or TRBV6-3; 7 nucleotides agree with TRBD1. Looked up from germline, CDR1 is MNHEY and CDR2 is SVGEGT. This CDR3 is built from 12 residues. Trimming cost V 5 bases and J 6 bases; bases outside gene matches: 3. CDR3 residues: CASSTGVAEAFF. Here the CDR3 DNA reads TGTGCCAGCAGTACAGGGGTGGCTGAAGCTTTCTTT.

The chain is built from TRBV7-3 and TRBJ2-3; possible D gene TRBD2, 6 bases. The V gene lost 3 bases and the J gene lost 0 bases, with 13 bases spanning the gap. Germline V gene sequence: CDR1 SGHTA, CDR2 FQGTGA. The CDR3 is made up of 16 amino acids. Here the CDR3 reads CASSLGGASSTDTQYF. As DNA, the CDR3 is TGTGCCAGCAGCTTGGGCGGGGCCTCTAGCACAGATACGCAGTATTTT.